The source of this TCR beta chain is a study of blood T cell repertoires in COVID-19. About the research overall: Sites across the United States, Italy and Spain contributed samples from acute and convalescent COVID-19. From T cells, B-cell-depleted T cells, or PBMCs came the material, which was cDNA or gDNA.

Under the authors' procedure: Researchers report that nucleated cell counts were estimated from reference gene primer amplification. Some clones are missing from TCRdb's copy, which holds only in-frame ones; the method was immunoSEQ multiplex PCR. V, J and clone size derive from that table, while D and trimming were established from the DNA sequence. The table lists 150,000 to 200,000 clones, about nine tenths of them singletons. Germline CDR1 and CDR2: SGHVT and SQSDAQ. Trimming took 2 bases from V and 11 from J; bases not matched to a gene: 12. The length of the CDR3 is 16 residues. The chain joins TRBV7-4 to TRBJ1-6; TRBD1 matches 7 bases. Sequencing input: peripheral blood. The sequence was collected from a man aged 18 to 30 with acute or convalescent COVID-19. The CDR3 coding sequence is TGTGCCAGCAGCTTATGGTATTGTGCAGGGGGTGCACCCCTCCACTTT. This encodes CASSLWYCAGGAPLHF. Combining the CDR3 with reference TRBV7-4 and TRBJ1-6 gives the whole variable domain GAGVSQSPRYKVAKRGRDVALRCDSISGHVTLYWYRQTLGQGSEVLTYSQSDAQRDKSGRPSGRFSAERPERSVSTLKIQRTEQGDSAVYLCASSLWYCAGGAPLHFGNGTRLTVT.